This note documents a single T cell receptor beta chain sequence. The antigen remains undetermined. There are 14 residues in the CDR3. Germline V gene lookup returns CDR1 SGHTA and CDR2 FQGNSA. The ends lost 1 base at V and 6 bases at J; junction bases unmatched: 6. The sample belongs to a study of shared clonotypes between healthy human individuals. In the study's own analysis: ImmunoSEQ yielded junction-only sequences lacking quality scores, so filtering differed. Libraries were prepared by immunoSEQ multiplex PCR; TCRdb keeps only in-frame clonotypes and omits some of them. D and trimming come from the DNA, and the V and J calls and clone size come from that table. The sample holds approximately 480,000 clones, almost 80% seen once. Study-wide results and caveats: Among donors, the sharing of clonotypes was expected to be influenced by sequencing depth.

This clonotype was obtained from a middle-aged woman in good health. Some clones in this sample may be carry-over from other donors' samples. The source material was PBMCs. The chain uses TRBV7-2 and TRBJ2-7; TRBD1 matches 7 bases. The CDR3 DNA is TGTGCCAGCAGCTTAGGAGGGGGCTGGCGCGAGCAGTACTTC. Encoded protein: CASSLGGGWREQYF.